Listed below are T cell receptor beta chains from one sample, sequenced in a study of shared clonotypes between healthy human individuals. The method was immunoSEQ multiplex PCR; TCRdb's version includes in-frame clones alone and lacks a portion of them. The sample carries approximately 740,000 clones, around two thirds recorded once. The sample taken for sequencing was memory CD4+ T cells sorted from blood. These receptors were taken from a woman between 25 and 40 years old in good health. CDR3s include the opening cysteine and the closing phenylalanine or tryptophan. A D gene is named only where the DNA matches it firmly. Size values are once, few and many counts, or a class for expanded clones, and some rows have none.

TRBV6-1,TRBJ2-7,-,-,TGTGCCAGCCTAGGGACACCCAAAGGCTCCTACGAGCAGTACTTC,CASLGTPKGSYEQYF
TRBV19,TRBJ1-4,-,-,TGTGCCAGTAGTCCCCGCGGAGCTAATGAAAAACTGTTTTTT,CASSPRGANEKLFF
TRBV9,TRBJ1-1,-,-,TGTGCCAGCAGTGGTGGGTCAGGGGAGAACACTGAAGCTTTCTTT,CASSGGSGENTEAFF
TRBV12-5,TRBJ1-4,-,-,TGTGCTAGTGGTTTGGTACTTAGGTGGACTAATGAAAAACTGTTTTTT,CASGLVLRWTNEKLFF
TRBV6-6,TRBJ1-3,-,-,TGTGCCAGCAGTTACTCGACTGGATATGGAAACACCATATATTTT,CASSYSTGYGNTIYF
TRBV4-1,TRBJ2-7,-,TRBD2,TGCGCCAGCAGCCAAGATGGGAGGGGACTAGCGTTGTACGAGCAGTACTTC,CASSQDGRGLALYEQYF
TRBV6-5,TRBJ2-1,-,TRBD2,TGTGCCAGCAGTTACTCGAATCGGGGGGCCTACAATGAGCAGTTCTTC,CASSYSNRGAYNEQFF
TRBV21-1,TRBJ1-4,-,-,TGTGCCAGCAGTTCCCGGGGGACAGGGGAGGAAAAACTGTTTTTT,CASSSRGTGEEKLFF
TRBV25-1,TRBJ2-1,-,-,TGTGCCAGCAGTGAAGGTGGTTACAATGAGCAGTTCTTC,CASSEGGYNEQFF
TRBV19,TRBJ2-7,-,-,TGTGCCAGTAGTAATCAGGGATCGAGCTCCTACGAGCAGTACTTC,CASSNQGSSSYEQYF
TRBV2,TRBJ2-3,-,-,TGTGCCAGCAGGCTGGGGGCGGATACGCAGTATTTT,CASRLGADTQYF
TRBV11-3,TRBJ2-1,-,-,TGTGCCAGCAGTCCTCAAGGTCAGGGGAATGAGCAGTTCTTC,CASSPQGQGNEQFF
TRBV6-6,TRBJ1-5,-,-,TGTGCCAGCAGTCACCCTGCCCGGACCGCCTCGGATCCCCAGCATTTT,CASSHPARTASDPQHF
TRBV5-4,TRBJ2-1,-,TRBD2,TGTGCCAGCAGCTGGGGGGGAGAAAATAATGAGCAGTTCTTC,CASSWGGENNEQFF
TRBV5-5,TRBJ2-5,-,-,TGTGCCAGCAGCAGAAGACAGCTGCAAGAGACCCAGTACTTC,CASSRRQLQETQYF
TRBV2,TRBJ2-7,-,-,TGTGCCACCATACGGGCTAAGAACTCCTACGAGCAGTACTTC,CATIRAKNSYEQYF
TRBV5-6,TRBJ2-5,few,-,TGTGCCAGCAGCATGCGTCTGGGGGCCCAGTACTTC,CASSMRLGAQYF
TRBV7-2,TRBJ2-3,many,-,TGTGCCAGCAGCCCGCAACATGACGGCAATACGCAGTATTTT,CASSPQHDGNTQYF
TRBV5-1,TRBJ2-3,-,-,TGCGCCAGCAGCGAGGGCCGAAGCCACACAGATACGCAGTATTTT,CASSEGRSHTDTQYF
TRBV4-1,TRBJ2-7,-,-,TGCGCCAGCAGCCAAGATAGGGGCGGACCCTACGAGCAGTACTTC,CASSQDRGGPYEQYF
TRBV2,TRBJ2-7,-,TRBD2,TGTGCCAGCACCATAGCGGGAGGCTTGAACGAGCAGTACTTC,CASTIAGGLNEQYF
TRBV19,TRBJ2-3,-,-,TGTGCCAGTAGTAAGAGCGGGACAGGCACAGATACGCAGTATTTT,CASSKSGTGTDTQYF
TRBV27,TRBJ1-5,-,-,TGTGCCAGCAGCCTAGGACGGGGGACCAATCAGCCCCAGCATTTT,CASSLGRGTNQPQHF
TRBV7-9,TRBJ1-1,few,-,TGTGCCAGCAGCTTAGCGCTGGGAAACACTGAAGCTTTCTTT,CASSLALGNTEAFF
TRBV6-5,TRBJ1-2,once,TRBD1,TGTGCCAGCAGCCGCGACAGGGATCCTAACTATGGCTACACCTTC,CASSRDRDPNYGYTF
TRBV29-1,TRBJ2-3,-,TRBD2,TGCAGCGTGGGCCGGGGAGGGGCTTTCACAGATACGCAGTATTTT,CSVGRGGAFTDTQYF
TRBV15,TRBJ2-5,-,TRBD1,TGTGCCACCAGCGGACGGGACAGGGGGGACCAAGAGACCCAGTACTTC,CATSGRDRGDQETQYF
TRBV10-2,TRBJ2-5,many,-,TGCGCCAGCAAAGTCGACTCAGAGACCCAGTACTTC,CASKVDSETQYF
TRBV7-2,TRBJ1-2,-,-,TGTGCCAGCAGCTTACAGTCGGAGGGACTCCTTTTTGGTGGCTACACCTTC,CASSLQSEGLLFGGYTF
TRBV4-2,TRBJ2-3,-,-,TGTGCCAGCAGCCAAGCAAGGACTCTAACAGATACGCAGTATTTT,CASSQARTLTDTQYF
TRBV5-4,TRBJ2-6,many,-,TGTGCCAGCAGCTTGGATAGGGCAGGGGCTAACTCTGGGGCCAACGTCCTGACTTTC,CASSLDRAGANSGANVLTF
TRBV6-1,TRBJ1-5,few,-,TGTGCCAGCAGTGAATTGGTGGGGGCAGCGAATCAGCCCCAGCATTTT,CASSELVGAANQPQHF
TRBV7-9,TRBJ2-2,-,-,TGTGCTAGCAGTCCACGCTTGGGGTACACCGGGGAGCTGTTTTTT,CASSPRLGYTGELFF
TRBV28,TRBJ1-1,-,-,TGTGCCACCCCGAATAGCTCCGGGGAAGCTTTCTTT,CATPNSSGEAFF
TRBV7-6,TRBJ2-2,-,-,TGTGCCAGCAGCTTAAGTCCCCGGGACGATGTCTTGGCCGGGGAGCTGTTTTTT,CASSLSPRDDVLAGELFF
TRBV10-3,TRBJ2-7,-,-,TGTGCCATCAGTACAGGACAGAGCTACGAGCAGTACTTC,CAISTGQSYEQYF
TRBV30,TRBJ1-4,once,-,TGTGCCTGGAGTTCCCCGTGGGGAACTAATGAAAAACTGTTTTTT,CAWSSPWGTNEKLFF